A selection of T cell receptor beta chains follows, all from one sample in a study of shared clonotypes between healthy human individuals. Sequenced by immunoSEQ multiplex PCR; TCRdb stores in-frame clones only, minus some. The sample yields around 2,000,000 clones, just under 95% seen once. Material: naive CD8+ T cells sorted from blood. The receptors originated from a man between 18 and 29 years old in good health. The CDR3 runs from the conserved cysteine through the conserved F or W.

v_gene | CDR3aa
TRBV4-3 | CASSQGGPGETQYF
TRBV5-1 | CASSIGGQGSYEQYF
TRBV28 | CASSSDRGGNQPQHF
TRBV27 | CASSSDTLSGNTIYF
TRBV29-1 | CSPHVIGEETQYF
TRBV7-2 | CASSLSSDTQYF
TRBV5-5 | CASSLGGGQETQYF
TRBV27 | CASSLSLEGGQPQHF
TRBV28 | CASSYRLASEAFF
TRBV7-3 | CASSLGQGAHSYNEQFF
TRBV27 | CASSPWAGDDTEAFF
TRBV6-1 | CASSFGLNSPLHF
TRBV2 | CASSLLASSYNEQFF
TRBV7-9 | CASSLDGELFF
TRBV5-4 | CASSLGGGEDTQYF
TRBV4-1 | CASSQEEGDEQFF
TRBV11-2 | CASSWGLAPLDEQYF
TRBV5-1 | CASSPRVGDTEAFF
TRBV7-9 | CASSASTGADTQYF
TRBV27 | CASSLGLHSYNEQFF
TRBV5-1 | CASSPGTVTGEGWTQYF
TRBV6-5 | CACGEGANTGELFF
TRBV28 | CASSSVGMGEQYF
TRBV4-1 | CASSQELGYEQYF
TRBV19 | CASSIDRIGTGTNTEAFF
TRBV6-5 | CASSASGSWADTQYF
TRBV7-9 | CASSFPGSETFGYTF
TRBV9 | CASSGTGNNSPLHF
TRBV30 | CAWSEGKGNEQYF
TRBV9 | CASSVPGLAGVHSTDTQYF
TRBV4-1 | CASSLSWASGDNEQFF
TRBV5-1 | CASSQRPRRTDSNQPQHF
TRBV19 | CASSLASGDQETQYF
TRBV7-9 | CASSSSGSRLEQFF
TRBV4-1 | CASSHIAPGELFF
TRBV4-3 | CASSQESYGTESYEQYF
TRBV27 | CASSLVQGAPEAFF
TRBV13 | CASSFAQQGSTDTQYF
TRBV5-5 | CASSLAGTAGNTIYF
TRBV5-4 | CASSFRGGTEAFF
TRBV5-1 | CASSPSTGGFGEETQYF
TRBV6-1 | CASSHRAPYEQYF
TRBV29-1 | CSVPKASYNEQFF
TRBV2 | CASSQPGTSGNSYEQYF
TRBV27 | CASREPTGTSGSYEQYF
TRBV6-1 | CASRPDRSFEQYF